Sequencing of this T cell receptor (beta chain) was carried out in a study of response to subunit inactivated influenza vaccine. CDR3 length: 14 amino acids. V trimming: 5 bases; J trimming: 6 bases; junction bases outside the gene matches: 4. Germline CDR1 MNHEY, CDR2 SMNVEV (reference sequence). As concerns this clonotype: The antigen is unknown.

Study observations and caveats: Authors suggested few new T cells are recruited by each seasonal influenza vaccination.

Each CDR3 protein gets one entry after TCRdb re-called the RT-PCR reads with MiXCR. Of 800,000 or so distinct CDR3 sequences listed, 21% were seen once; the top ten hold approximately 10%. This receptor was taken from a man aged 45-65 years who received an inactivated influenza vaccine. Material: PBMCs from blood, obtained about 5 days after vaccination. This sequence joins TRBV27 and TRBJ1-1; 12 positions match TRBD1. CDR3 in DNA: TGTGCCAGCAGTATGGGACAGGGGGCCGCTGAAGCTTTCTTT. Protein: CASSMGQGAAEAFF.